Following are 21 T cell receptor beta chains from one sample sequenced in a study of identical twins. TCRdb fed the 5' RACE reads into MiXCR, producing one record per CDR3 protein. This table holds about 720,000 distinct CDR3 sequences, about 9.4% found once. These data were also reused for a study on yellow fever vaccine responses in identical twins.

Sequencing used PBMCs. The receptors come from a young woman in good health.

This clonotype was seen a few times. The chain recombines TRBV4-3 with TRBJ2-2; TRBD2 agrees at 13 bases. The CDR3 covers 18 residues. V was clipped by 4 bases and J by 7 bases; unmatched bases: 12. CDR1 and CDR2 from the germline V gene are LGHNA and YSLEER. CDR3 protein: CASSPVLAGGPKDGELFF. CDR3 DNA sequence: TGCGCCAGCAGCCCTGTACTAGCGGGAGGGCCTAAGGACGGGGAGCTGTTTTTT.

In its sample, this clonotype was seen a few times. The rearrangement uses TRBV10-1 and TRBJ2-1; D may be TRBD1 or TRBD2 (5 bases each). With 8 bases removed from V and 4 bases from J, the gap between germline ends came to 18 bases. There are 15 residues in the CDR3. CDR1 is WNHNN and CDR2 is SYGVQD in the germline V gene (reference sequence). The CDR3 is CASGGSGSLYNEQFF. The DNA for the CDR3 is TGCGCCAGCGGGGGAAGCGGATCACTTTACAATGAGCAGTTCTTC.

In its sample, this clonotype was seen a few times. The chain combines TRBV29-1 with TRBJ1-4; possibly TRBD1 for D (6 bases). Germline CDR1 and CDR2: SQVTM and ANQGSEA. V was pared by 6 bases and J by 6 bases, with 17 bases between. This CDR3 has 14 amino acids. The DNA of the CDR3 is TGCAGCGTGCGCAGGGGAATAGGAGATGAAAAACTGTTTTTT. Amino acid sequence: CSVRRGIGDEKLFF. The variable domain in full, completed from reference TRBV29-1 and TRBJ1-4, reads SAVISQKPSRDICQRGTSLTIQCQVDSQVTMMFWYRQQPGQSLTLIATANQGSEATYESGFVIDKFPISRPNLTFSTLTVSNMSPEDSSIYLCSVRRGIGDEKLFFGSGTQLSVL.

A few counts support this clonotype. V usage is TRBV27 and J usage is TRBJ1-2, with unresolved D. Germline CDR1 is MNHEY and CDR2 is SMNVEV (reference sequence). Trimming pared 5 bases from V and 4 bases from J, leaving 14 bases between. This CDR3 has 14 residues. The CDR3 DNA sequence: TGTGCCAGCAGTCCGCGAGGAGGGATCTATGGCTACACCTTC. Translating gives CASSPRGGIYGYTF.

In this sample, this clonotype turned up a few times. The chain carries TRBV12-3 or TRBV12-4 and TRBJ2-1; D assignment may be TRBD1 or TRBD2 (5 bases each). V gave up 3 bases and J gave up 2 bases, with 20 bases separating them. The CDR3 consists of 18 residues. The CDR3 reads CASSFPPFGGDPYNEQFF. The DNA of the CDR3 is TGTGCCAGCAGTTTCCCCCCGTTTGGGGGAGACCCCTACAATGAGCAGTTCTTC.

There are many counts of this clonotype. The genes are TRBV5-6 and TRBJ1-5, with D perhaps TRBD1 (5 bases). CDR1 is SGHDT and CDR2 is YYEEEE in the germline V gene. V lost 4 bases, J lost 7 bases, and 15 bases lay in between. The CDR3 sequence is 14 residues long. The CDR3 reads CASSAGPRAQPQHF. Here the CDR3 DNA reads TGTGCCAGCAGCGCGGGACCCCGGGCCCAGCCCCAGCATTTT.

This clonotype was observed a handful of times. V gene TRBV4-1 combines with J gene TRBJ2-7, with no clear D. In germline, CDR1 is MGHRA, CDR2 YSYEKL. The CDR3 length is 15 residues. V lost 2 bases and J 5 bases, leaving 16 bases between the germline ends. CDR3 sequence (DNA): TGCGCCAGCAGCCAACAAACAGCTGCCGTCCACGAGCAGTACTTC. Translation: CASSQQTAAVHEQYF.

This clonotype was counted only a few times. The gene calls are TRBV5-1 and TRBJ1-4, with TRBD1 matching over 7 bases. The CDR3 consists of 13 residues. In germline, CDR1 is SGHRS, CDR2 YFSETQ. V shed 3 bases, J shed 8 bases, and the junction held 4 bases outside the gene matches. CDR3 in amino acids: CASSSPGQEKLFF. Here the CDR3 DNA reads TGCGCCAGCAGCTCCCCGGGACAGGAAAAACTGTTTTTT.

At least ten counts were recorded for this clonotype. CDR3 residues: CASSATSGSTDTQYF. The CDR3 DNA reads as TGTGCCAGCAGCGCGACTAGCGGAAGCACAGATACGCAGTATTTT. J is TRBJ2-3 and V is TRBV7-9, with 9 bases matching TRBD2. Per germline, CDR1 SEHNR and CDR2 FQNEAQ (reference sequence). The CDR3 has 15 amino acids. Trimming cost V 5 bases and J 0 bases; bases outside gene matches: 3.

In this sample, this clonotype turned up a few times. CDR3 residues: CASSMWGLAGVTDTQYF. The DNA of the CDR3 is TGTGCCAGCAGTATGTGGGGGCTAGCGGGAGTTACAGATACGCAGTATTTT. The chain links TRBV12-3 or TRBV12-4 to TRBJ2-3; TRBD2 aligns across 10 bases. V lost 5 bases and J lost 3; bases outside the gene matches: 11. This CDR3 contains 17 residues.

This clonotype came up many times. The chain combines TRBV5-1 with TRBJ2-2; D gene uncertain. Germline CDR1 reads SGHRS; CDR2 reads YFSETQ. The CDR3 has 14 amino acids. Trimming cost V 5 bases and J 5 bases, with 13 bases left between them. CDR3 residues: CASSQPLGTGELFF. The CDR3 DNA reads TGCGCCAGCAGTCAACCGCTAGGGACCGGGGAGCTGTTTTTT. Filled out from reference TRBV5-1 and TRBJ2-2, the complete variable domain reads KAGVTQTPRYLIKTRGQQVTLSCSPISGHRSVSWYQQTPGQGLQFLFEYFSETQRNKGNFPGRFSGRQFSNSRSEMNVSTLELGDSALYLCASSQPLGTGELFFGEGSRLTVL.

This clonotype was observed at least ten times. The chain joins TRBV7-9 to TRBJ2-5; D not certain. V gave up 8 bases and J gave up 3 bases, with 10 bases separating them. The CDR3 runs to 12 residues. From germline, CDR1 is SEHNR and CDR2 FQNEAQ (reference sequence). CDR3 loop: CASSSTEETQYF. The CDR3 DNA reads TGTGCCAGCTCCTCCACTGAAGAGACCCAGTACTTC.

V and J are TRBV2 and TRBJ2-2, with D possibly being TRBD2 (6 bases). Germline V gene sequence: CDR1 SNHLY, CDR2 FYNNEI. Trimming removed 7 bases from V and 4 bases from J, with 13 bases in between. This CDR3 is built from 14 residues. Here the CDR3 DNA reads TGTGCCAGCAAGGGTCAGGGAGGCACCGGGGAGCTGTTTTTT. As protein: CASKGQGGTGELFF.

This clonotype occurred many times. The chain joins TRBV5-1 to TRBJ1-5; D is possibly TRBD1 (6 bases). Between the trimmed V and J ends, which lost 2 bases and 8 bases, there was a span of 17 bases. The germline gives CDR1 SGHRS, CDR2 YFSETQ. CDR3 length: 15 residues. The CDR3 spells CASSFDGGPGEPQHF. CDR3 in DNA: TGCGCCAGCAGCTTCGACGGGGGGCCGGGGGAGCCCCAGCATTTT.

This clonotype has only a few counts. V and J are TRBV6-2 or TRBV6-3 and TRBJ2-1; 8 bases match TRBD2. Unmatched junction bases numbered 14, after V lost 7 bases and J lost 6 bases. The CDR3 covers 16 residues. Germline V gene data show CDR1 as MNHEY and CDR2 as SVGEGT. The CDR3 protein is CASTPVGGLAINEQFF. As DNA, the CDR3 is TGTGCCAGCACTCCTGTGGGAGGACTAGCTATCAATGAGCAGTTCTTC.

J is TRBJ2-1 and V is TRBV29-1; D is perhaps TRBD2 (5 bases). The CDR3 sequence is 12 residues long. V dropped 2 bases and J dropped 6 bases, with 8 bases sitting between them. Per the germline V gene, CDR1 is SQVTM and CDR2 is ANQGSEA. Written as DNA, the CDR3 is TGCAGCGTTGAACGAGGGAGCAATGAGCAGTTCTTC. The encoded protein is CSVERGSNEQFF.

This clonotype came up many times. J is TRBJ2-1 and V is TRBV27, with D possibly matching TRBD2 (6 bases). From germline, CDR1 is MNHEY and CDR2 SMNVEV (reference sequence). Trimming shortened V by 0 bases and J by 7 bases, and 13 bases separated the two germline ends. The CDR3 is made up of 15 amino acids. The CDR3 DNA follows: TGTGCCAGCAGTTTATCGATGGGGGGTAGGAATGAGCAGTTCTTC. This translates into CASSLSMGGRNEQFF.

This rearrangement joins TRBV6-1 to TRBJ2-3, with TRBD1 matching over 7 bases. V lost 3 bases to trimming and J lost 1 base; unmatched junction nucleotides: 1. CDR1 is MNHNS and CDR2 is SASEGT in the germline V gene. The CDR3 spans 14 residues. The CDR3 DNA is TGTGCCAGCAGTGATGGGACAGGCACAGATACGCAGTATTTT. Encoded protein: CASSDGTGTDTQYF.

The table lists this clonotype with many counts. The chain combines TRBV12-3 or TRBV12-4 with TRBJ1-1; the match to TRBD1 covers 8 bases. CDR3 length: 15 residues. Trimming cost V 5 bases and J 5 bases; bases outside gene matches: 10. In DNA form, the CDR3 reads TGTGCCAGCAGTCCCACGACAGGGGACGAGACTGAAGCTTTCTTT. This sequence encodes CASSPTTGDETEAFF.

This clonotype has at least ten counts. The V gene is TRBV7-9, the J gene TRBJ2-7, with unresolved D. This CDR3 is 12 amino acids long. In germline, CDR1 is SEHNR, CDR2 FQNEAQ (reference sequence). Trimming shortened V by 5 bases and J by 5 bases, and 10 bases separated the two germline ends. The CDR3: CASSPDIDEQYF. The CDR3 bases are TGTGCCAGCAGCCCTGACATAGACGAGCAGTACTTC.

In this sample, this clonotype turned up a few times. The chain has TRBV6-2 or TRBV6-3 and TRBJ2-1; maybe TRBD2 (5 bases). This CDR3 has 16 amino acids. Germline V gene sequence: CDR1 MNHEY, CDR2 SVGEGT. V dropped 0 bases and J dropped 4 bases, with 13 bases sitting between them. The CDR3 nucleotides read TGTGCCAGCAGTTACTCCTCCATGAGGGCGTACAATGAGCAGTTCTTC. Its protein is CASSYSSMRAYNEQFF.